This TCR beta chain emerged from a study of cytomegalovirus exposure and HLA in healthy donors. In the PCR, 60 Vbeta and 13 Jbeta primers were used. The repertoire was sequenced with immunoSEQ multiplex PCR; TCRdb's copy has only in-frame clones and lacks some. The table shows under 250,000 clones, with around 76% occurring only once. Though nominally healthy at sampling, donors likely had unrecorded immune exposures. Only a few counts were recorded for this clone. The origin of this receptor is a man younger than 45 in good health and CMV-seronegative. Sequenced: PBMCs.

This CDR3 is CASSANLPSGGETQYF. CDR3 nucleotide sequence: TGTGCCAGTAGTGCAAACCTACCTAGCGGTGGTGAGACCCAGTACTTC. The chain combines TRBV19 with TRBJ2-5; TRBD2 agrees at 7 bases. This CDR3 spans 16 amino acids. V gave up 5 bases and J gave up 5 bases; unmatched junction bases: 14. Germline lookup yields CDR1 LNHDA and CDR2 SQIVND (reference sequence).